The TCR beta chain described here comes from a study of cytomegalovirus exposure and HLA in healthy donors. For the study at large: As released early, the data held around 80 million unique TCRs from HLA-typed donors.

Study results and limitations: The HLA-A and HLA-B alleles of most subjects were reportedly predicted accurately from TCR beta sequences. TCR beta chains numbering about 160 were designated cytomegalovirus-associated. Rare TCR sequences predominated, though certain public TCRs were found in many donors.

The PCR was carried out with 60 Vbeta primers and 13 Jbeta primers. Produced via immunoSEQ multiplex PCR; TCRdb's table is partial and in-frame only. Of 100,000 or so clones in the sample, 83% were seen once. Worth noting for this clone: Its antigen is undetermined.

The origin of this receptor is a man aged 18 to 30 in good health and CMV-seronegative. The sample comprised PBMCs.

CDR3: CASSGHRGGLNTEAFF. The CDR3 DNA sequence: TGTGCCAGCAGCGGGCACCGGGGAGGCCTGAACACTGAAGCTTTCTTT. The chain combines TRBV9 with TRBJ1-1; D unclear. This CDR3 comprises 16 residues. V gave up 3 bases and J gave up 0 bases, with 15 bases separating them. CDR1 SGDLS and CDR2 YYNGEE come from the germline V gene.